The 11 T cell receptor beta chains reported below all come from one sample, sequenced in a study of T cells in Graves' hyperthyroidism and ophthalmopathy. Template material for amplifying TCR beta CDR3 regions consisted of RNA transcripts. First-round RT-PCR of the TCR CDR3 relied on the HTBI primer set. From the multiplex PCR reads, TCRdb called clonotypes with MiXCR, one entry per CDR3 protein. This table holds hundreds of thousands of distinct CDR3 sequences, 15% to 19% found once. The sequenced sample was blood. These receptors were obtained from a woman under 30 with Graves' hyperthyroidism.

This clonotype has a count of ten or more. The rearrangement joins TRBV11-2 to TRBJ2-7, with D perhaps TRBD1 (6 bases). V was pared by 0 bases and J by 3 bases, with 15 bases between. From germline, CDR1 is SGHAT and CDR2 FQNNGV. The CDR3 runs 16 residues. The CDR3 bases are TGTGCCAGCAGCTTAGAGGCACAGGGTTCGTTCTACGAGCAGTACTTC. Translated: CASSLEAQGSFYEQYF.

This clonotype was picked up many times. The rearrangement links TRBV28 to TRBJ2-4; D is unclear. This CDR3 spans 14 amino acids. Germline lookup yields CDR1 MDHEN and CDR2 SYDVKM. Between the trimmed V and J ends, which lost 4 bases and 3 bases, there was a span of 10 bases. Here the CDR3 DNA reads TGTGCCAGCAGTTATGGGCAATACAAAAACATTCAGTACTTC. It encodes CASSYGQYKNIQYF.

This clonotype was seen at least ten times. The CDR3 sequence: CASTRDNYGYTF. In DNA form, the CDR3 reads TGTGCCAGCACCCGGGACAACTATGGCTACACCTTC. The chain recombines TRBV7-9 with TRBJ1-2; a possible D gene is TRBD1 (5 bases). Trimming pared 7 bases from V and 2 bases from J, leaving 8 bases between. Per germline, CDR1 SEHNR and CDR2 FQNEAQ (reference sequence). This CDR3 region has 12 residues.

This clonotype came up a few times. This chain connects TRBV20-1 to TRBJ2-2, with 9 bases matching TRBD2. Per germline, CDR1 DFQATT and CDR2 SNEGSKA (reference sequence). CDR3 length: 15 amino acids. Trimming took 0 bases from V and 6 from J; bases not matched to a gene: 5. The CDR3 sequence is CSARDGRGGAGELFF. The CDR3 nucleotides read TGCAGTGCTAGAGATGGGCGGGGGGGCGCCGGGGAGCTGTTTTTT.

The J gene is TRBJ1-5, the V gene TRBV25-1; D is undetermined. Between the trimmed V and J ends, which lost 0 bases and 6 bases, there was a span of 9 bases. Germline V gene lookup returns CDR1 MGHDK and CDR2 SYGVNS. The CDR3 spans 14 residues. For the CDR3, the DNA is TGTGCCAGCAGTGAATATAGGCATGGTCAGCCCCAGCATTTT. Amino acids: CASSEYRHGQPQHF. Combining the CDR3 with reference TRBV25-1 and TRBJ1-5 gives the whole variable domain EADIYQTPRYLVIGTGKKITLECSQTMGHDKMYWYQQDPGMELHLIHYSYGVNSTEKGDLSSESTVSRIRTEHFPLTLESARPSHTSQYLCASSEYRHGQPQHFGDGTRLSIL.

This chain joins TRBV15 and TRBJ1-2; TRBD1 might be the D (6 bases). Deletions cut 1 base from V and 2 bases from J, with 11 bases between. This CDR3 contains 15 residues. CDR1 is LNHNV, CDR2 YYDKDF, per germline (reference sequence). Here the CDR3 reads CATSRGGQVNYGYTF. CDR3 coding DNA: TGTGCCACCAGCAGAGGGGGACAAGTCAACTATGGCTACACCTTC.

This chain joins TRBV12-3 or TRBV12-4 and TRBJ1-1; TRBD1 might be the D (6 bases). The CDR3 has 12 amino acids. V lost 5 bases, J lost 6 bases, and 10 bases lay in between. As DNA, the CDR3 is TGTGCCAGCAGTCCTTGGACAGCTGAAGCTTTCTTT. Its protein product is CASSPWTAEAFF.

This clonotype has more than one count but fewer than ten. This may arise from a read error, as a much more abundant clone is one base away. This rearrangement joins TRBV2 to TRBJ1-2; TRBD1 matches 7 bases. Germline V lookup: CDR1 SNHLY, CDR2 FYNNEI. There are 15 residues in the CDR3. J was trimmed by 0 bases and V by 6 bases; bases with no gene match: 7. The CDR3, as DNA: TGTGCCAGCAGCTCGGGACAGACCCCTAACTATGGCTACACCTTC. Its protein product is CASSSGQTPNYGYTF.

Details on this clonotype: At one end, the junction sequence differs from germline, possibly due to a read error. The rearrangement joins TRBV20-1 to TRBJ2-5, with a possible D match to TRBD1 (5 bases). The CDR3 covers 15 residues. Germline-derived CDR1 and CDR2 are DFQATT and SNEGSKA (reference sequence). The CDR3 spells CNASPPWTYQETQYF. DNA for the CDR3: TGCAATGCTAGTCCCCCTTGGACATATCAAGAGACCCAGTACTTC.

About this clonotype: This may be a read error: a much more frequent sequence differs by one nucleotide. The genes are TRBV2 and TRBJ2-7; D possibly corresponds to TRBD2 (5 bases). CDR3 length equals 14 residues. In germline, CDR1 is SNHLY, CDR2 FYNNEI. Trimming took off 10 bases at V and 1 base at J, with 17 bases between the two ends. The CDR3 is CATRADGISYEQYF. Written as DNA, the CDR3 is TGTGCCACCAGAGCGGACGGAATTTCCTACGAGCAGTACTTC. Supplemented by reference TRBV2 and TRBJ2-7, the full variable domain reads EPEVTQTPSHQVTQMGQEVILRCVPISNHLYFYWYRQILGQKVEFLVSFYNNEISEKSEIFDDQFSVERPDGSNFTLKIRSTKLEDSAMYFCATRADGISYEQYFGPGTRLTVT.

V gene TRBV28 combines with J gene TRBJ2-2, with 9 bases matching TRBD2. The trim removed 7 bases at V and 2 bases at J, leaving 8 bases unmatched. In germline, CDR1 is MDHEN, CDR2 SYDVKM. The CDR3 is 16 amino acids. The CDR3 spells CASKSAGGKNTGELFF. The CDR3 DNA reads TGTGCCAGCAAATCTGCGGGAGGGAAAAACACCGGGGAGCTGTTTTTT.